Below are 10 T cell receptor beta chains sequenced from a single sample in a study of blood T cell repertoires in COVID-19. The assay was immunoSEQ multiplex PCR, and TCRdb's table has in-frame clones only and misses some. The repertoire holds just over 15,000 clones, with 80% to 85% as singletons. The sample taken for sequencing was peripheral blood. These receptors were obtained from a human donor in a cohort sampled during active COVID-19.

The chain recombines TRBV4-2 with TRBJ2-2; D is unresolved. V lost 6 bases, J lost 2 bases, and 4 bases lay in between. Per the germline V gene, CDR1 is LGHNA and CDR2 is YNFKEQ. CDR3 length: 12 amino acids. CDR3 sequence: CASSTNTGELFF. The CDR3 DNA follows: TGTGCCAGCAGTACTAACACCGGGGAGCTGTTTTTT.

This clone was seen a single time. The chain recombines TRBV7-9 with TRBJ1-3; 9 bases match TRBD1. There are 18 residues in the CDR3. The V and J ends lost 5 bases and 3 bases, in that order; junction bases with no gene match: 14. The germline V gene encodes CDR1 SEHNR and CDR2 FQNEAQ (reference sequence). CDR3 DNA: TGTGCCAGCAGCCCGGACAGGGGAGGGGGCCTTTTTGGAAACACCATATATTTT. It yields the protein CASSPDRGGGLFGNTIYF.

The V and J genes are TRBV5-4 and TRBJ2-2, with 7 bases identical to TRBD1. The CDR3 covers 14 residues. Germline CDR1 reads SGHNT; CDR2 reads YYREEE (reference sequence). V was clipped by 0 bases and J by 5 bases; unmatched bases: 1. CDR3 sequence: CASSLGQGTGELFF. CDR3 bases: TGTGCCAGCAGCTTGGGACAGGGAACCGGGGAGCTGTTTTTT.

The chain employs TRBV29-1 and TRBJ1-1; D call uncertain. Per the germline V gene, CDR1 is SQVTM and CDR2 is ANQGSEA. Trimming cost V 4 bases and J 0 bases, with 6 bases left between them. The CDR3 runs 12 residues. CDR3 nucleotide sequence: TGCAGCGTTGCTAGCCTGAACACTGAAGCTTTCTTT. Its protein product is CSVASLNTEAFF.

This clone has only a few counts. J is TRBJ2-3 and V is TRBV7-2; 8 nucleotides agree with TRBD2. V was clipped by 2 bases and J by 6 bases; unmatched bases: 4. The germline V gene has CDR1 SGHTA and CDR2 FQGNSA. CDR3 length equals 14 residues. The CDR3 DNA is TGTGCCAGCAGCTTATCAGCGGGAGTGGATACGCAGTATTTT. Encoded protein: CASSLSAGVDTQYF.

The genes are TRBV6-5 and TRBJ2-3; a weak D match, TRBD2 (6 bases). The CDR3 covers 15 residues. The germline CDR1 and CDR2 sequences are MNHEY and SVGAGI. V was clipped by 0 bases and J by 9 bases, with 16 bases between them. CDR3 protein: CASSYSTSGSETQYF. In DNA form, the CDR3 reads TGTGCCAGCAGTTACTCGACGTCCGGGAGTGAGACGCAGTATTTT.

The chain combines TRBV5-1 with TRBJ2-3; TRBD1 is a possible D gene (5 bases). Trimming pared 4 bases from V and 0 bases from J, leaving 15 bases between. Germline CDR1 and CDR2: SGHRS and YFSETQ. CDR3 length: 16 amino acids. The CDR3 sequence: CASSPQGPSSTDTQYF. CDR3 DNA sequence: TGCGCCAGCAGCCCGCAGGGCCCCTCTAGCACAGATACGCAGTATTTT.

This rearrangement joins TRBV5-4 to TRBJ2-1, with 7 bases that match TRBD2. Germline values: CDR1 SGHNT, CDR2 YYREEE (reference sequence). This CDR3 is 15 amino acids long. The junction had 3 bases not matched to a gene; V was cut back by 0 bases and J by 3 bases. The CDR3 DNA reads TGTGCCAGCAGCTTGGATCGGGGGGTCTACAATGAGCAGTTCTTC. Its protein is CASSLDRGVYNEQFF. Full variable domain (rest looked up from reference TRBV5-4 and TRBJ2-1): ETGVTQSPTHLIKTRGQQVTLRCSSQSGHNTVSWYQQALGQGPQFIFQYYREEENGRGNFPPRFSGLQFPNYSSELNVNALELDDSALYLCASSLDRGVYNEQFFGPGTRLTVL.

A single count supports this clone. The gene calls are TRBV10-3 and TRBJ2-3; 10 bases line up with TRBD2. Trimming removed 8 bases from V and 5 bases from J; junction bases left unmatched: 4. This CDR3 is built from 13 residues. The germline gives CDR1 ENHRY, CDR2 SYGVKD. CDR3: CAIGPSGGDTQYF. For the CDR3, the DNA is TGTGCCATCGGGCCTAGCGGGGGAGATACGCAGTATTTT.

The rearrangement uses TRBV18 and TRBJ2-1, with 8 bases that match TRBD2. The CDR3 totals 15 residues. Trimming cost V 6 bases and J 6 bases; bases outside gene matches: 10. CDR1 is KGHSH, CDR2 LQKENI, per germline. The CDR3 protein is CASSDELADPNEQFF. The CDR3 coding sequence is TGTGCCAGCTCTGACGAACTAGCGGACCCCAATGAGCAGTTCTTC.